This passage covers 19 T cell receptor beta chains from one sample sequenced in a study of low-dose radiotherapy and immunotherapy resistance in tumors. As to time point: before trial treatment. With TRAV- and TRBV-specific primers, first-strand cDNA was made, covering the alpha and beta chains. TCRs underwent roughly 19 PCR cycles of amplification with a constant-region primer and V-primer adapter. TCRdb processed the reads anew with MiXCR; each CDR3 protein has one entry. The table includes approximately 90,000 distinct CDR3 sequences, 9.4% detected once. The sample was PBMCs, taken before treatment. These receptor sequences come from a male donor with prostate cancer.

This clonotype has at least ten counts. The chain recombines TRBV5-6 with TRBJ1-3; a possible D gene is TRBD1 (5 bases). Trimming took off 1 base at V and 2 bases at J, with 13 bases between the two ends. The germline V gene encodes CDR1 SGHDT and CDR2 YYEEEE. The CDR3 sequence is 16 residues long. The CDR3 DNA reads as TGTGCCAGCAGCTTGCGGGCAGGGAGAACTGGAAACACCATATATTTT. As protein: CASSLRAGRTGNTIYF.

This clonotype was observed many times. The J gene is TRBJ2-3, the V gene TRBV20-1; 7 bases line up with TRBD1. The germline gives CDR1 DFQATT, CDR2 SNEGSKA (reference sequence). V was pared by 5 bases and J by 3 bases, with 2 bases of the junction left unmatched. This CDR3 has 12 residues. The CDR3 bases are TGCAGTGCTGACAGGGATACAGATACGCAGTATTTT. As protein: CSADRDTDTQYF.

This clonotype was detected many times. This chain links TRBV12-3 or TRBV12-4 with TRBJ2-5; a weak D match, TRBD1 (7 bases). CDR3 size: 15 residues. Trimming cost V 4 bases and J 5 bases, with 17 bases left between them. This chain's CDR3 is CASSSAGQMMETQYF. The CDR3, as DNA: TGTGCCAGCAGTTCCGCGGGACAGATGATGGAGACCCAGTACTTC.

This clonotype was counted ten times or more. The chain combines TRBV20-1 with TRBJ1-2; the D is unclear. The CDR3 spans 13 residues. The V and J ends lost 2 bases and 5 bases respectively, with 12 bases between them. Germline CDR1 and CDR2: DFQATT and SNEGSKA (reference sequence). The CDR3 DNA is TGCAGTGCTAGAAGGGAGGGCCCGTATGGCTACACCTTC. It specifies CSARREGPYGYTF.

This clonotype appeared many times. The V call is TRBV5-5, the J call TRBJ2-2; D could derive from TRBD1 or TRBD2 (6 bases each). CDR1 and CDR2 (germline): SGHKS, YYEKEE (reference sequence). The CDR3 contains 15 residues. Trimming left V 4 bases short and J 2 bases short, with 12 bases between. CDR3 sequence reads: CASSRGAANTGELFF. As DNA, the CDR3 is TGTGCCAGCAGCAGGGGGGCAGCTAACACCGGGGAGCTGTTTTTT.

This clonotype has at least ten counts. CDR3 coding DNA: TGTGCCAGCAGTTCGGGGAGCGGGAGCACAGATACGCAGTATTTT. This sequence encodes CASSSGSGSTDTQYF. This chain connects TRBV28 to TRBJ2-3, with TRBD2 as a possible D gene (6 bases). Germline CDR1 is MDHEN and CDR2 is SYDVKM. V gave up 4 bases and J gave up 0 bases, with 11 bases separating them. This CDR3 spans 15 amino acids.

The table lists this clonotype with many counts. The genes are TRBV10-3 and TRBJ2-5, with 12 nucleotides matching TRBD1. This CDR3 contains 19 residues. Germline V CDR1 and CDR2: ENHRY, SYGVKD. The J segment lost 1 base and the V segment lost 5 bases, leaving 14 bases of the junction unmatched. The CDR3 sequence is CAISSRTGTGGASQETQYF. CDR3 DNA: TGTGCCATCAGTTCCCGAACGGGGACAGGGGGCGCGAGCCAAGAGACCCAGTACTTC.

This clonotype came up many times. The chain couples TRBV7-2 to TRBJ2-2; 9 bases map to TRBD2. This CDR3 region has 16 residues. CDR1 and CDR2 from the germline V gene are SGHTA and FQGNSA. J was trimmed by 6 bases and V by 5 bases; bases with no gene match: 10. The CDR3 coding sequence is TGTGCCAGCAGCACGAACGCGGGAGGGGTTTCCGGGGAGCTGTTTTTT. Translation gives CASSTNAGGVSGELFF. The full variable domain, in which reference TRBV7-2 and TRBJ2-2 provide the parts outside the CDR3, is GAGVSQSPSNKVTEKGKDVELRCDPISGHTALYWYRQSLGQGLEFLIYFQGNSAPDKSGLPSDRFSAERTGGSVSTLTIQRTQQEDSAVYLCASSTNAGGVSGELFFGEGSRLTVL.

This clonotype was counted between two and nine times. This sequence joins TRBV5-1 and TRBJ2-1; 15 bases map to TRBD2. The germline CDR1 and CDR2 sequences are SGHRS and YFSETQ. J lost 4 bases, V lost 7 bases, and 18 bases had no gene match. The length of the CDR3 is 20 residues. This CDR3 is CASSPSRGLAGGFLYNEQFF. The CDR3 region has the DNA TGCGCCAGCTCCCCTTCCCGTGGACTAGCGGGAGGGTTTTTATACAATGAGCAGTTCTTC.

This clonotype was detected many times. V and J are TRBV4-2 and TRBJ1-3; TRBD1 might be the D (5 bases). Germline lookup yields CDR1 LGHNA and CDR2 YNFKEQ. The CDR3 sequence is 15 residues long. V lost 1 base and J 2 bases, leaving 9 bases between the germline ends. The CDR3 region has the DNA TGTGCCAGCAGCCAAGCCCCAGGGACTGGAAACACCATATATTTT. It encodes CASSQAPGTGNTIYF.

This clonotype was observed many times. The genes are TRBV30 and TRBJ2-4, with TRBD2 matching over 8 bases. V shed 3 bases and J 9 bases; nucleotides not matched to a gene: 7. Germline CDR1 reads GTSNPN; CDR2 reads SVGIG (reference sequence). This CDR3 comprises 13 residues. CDR3 DNA sequence: TGTGCCTGGAGGCCTGGGACTAGTGTCATTCAGTACTTC. Translated: CAWRPGTSVIQYF.

This clonotype appeared many times. CDR3: CASSQGTNTIYF. The CDR3 DNA is TGTGCCAGCAGCCAGGGAACAAACACCATATATTTT. This chain connects TRBV6-5 to TRBJ1-3; TRBD1 might be the D (5 bases). This CDR3 has 12 amino acids. Between the trimmed V and J ends, which lost 6 bases and 6 bases, there was a span of 9 bases. CDR1 and CDR2 from the germline V gene are MNHEY and SVGAGI.

On this clonotype itself: Because the CDR3's place on the DNA is in doubt, the DNA is left out and the CDR3 is given as listed by TCRdb. J is TRBJ2-2 and V is TRBV9; whether TRBD1, the table's D call, matches the DNA was not checked. The CDR3 length is 15 residues, termini included. Germline CDR1 SGDLS, CDR2 YYNGEE. CDR3: CASSATGSTGELFFF.

The V call is TRBV2, the J call TRBJ2-7, with 13 bases lining up with TRBD2. CDR3 length: 15 residues. Germline assignment: CDR1 SNHLY and CDR2 FYNNEI. J was trimmed by 7 bases and V by 6 bases; bases with no gene match: 9. CDR3 sequence (DNA): TGTGCCAGCAGCGCCGGGACTAGCGGGACGGGGGAGCAGTACTTC. Translating gives CASSAGTSGTGEQYF. Combining the CDR3 with reference TRBV2 and TRBJ2-7 gives the whole variable domain EPEVTQTPSHQVTQMGQEVILRCVPISNHLYFYWYRQILGQKVEFLVSFYNNEISEKSEIFDDQFSVERPDGSNFTLKIRSTKLEDSAMYFCASSAGTSGTGEQYFGPGTRLTVT.

J is TRBJ1-1 and V is TRBV27, with 9 bases fitting TRBD1. Losses at the gene ends were 5 bases for V and 6 bases for J; bases not matched to a gene: 7. The CDR3 runs 14 residues. From germline, CDR1 is MNHEY and CDR2 SMNVEV (reference sequence). The CDR3, as DNA: TGTGCCAGCAGTGCCCGGACAGGGGTCGCTGAAGCTTTCTTT. Protein product: CASSARTGVAEAFF.

Ten or more counts support this clonotype. V gene TRBV3-1 combines with J gene TRBJ2-3; TRBD1 aligns across 8 bases. Trimming at V came to 3 bases and at J to 2 bases, leaving 1 base not matched to a gene. The CDR3 has 14 amino acids. Germline V gene lookup returns CDR1 LGHDT and CDR2 YNNKEL (reference sequence). CDR3 protein: CASSQDRDTDTQYF. The CDR3 DNA follows: TGTGCCAGCAGCCAGGACAGGGACACAGATACGCAGTATTTT.

At least ten counts were recorded for this clonotype. The rearrangement joins TRBV18 to TRBJ2-5; D not resolved. From germline, CDR1 is KGHSH and CDR2 LQKENI. V shed 1 base and J shed 6 bases, with 12 bases lying between them. This CDR3 comprises 14 residues. DNA of the CDR3: TGTGCCAGCTCACCACTCGTATCTCATAAGACCCAGTACTTC. It specifies CASSPLVSHKTQYF.

This clonotype came up many times. V is TRBV20-1 and J is TRBJ2-1, with 12 positions matching TRBD2. CDR1 DFQATT and CDR2 SNEGSKA come from the germline V gene (reference sequence). The CDR3 runs to 19 residues. V lost 0 bases, J lost 4 bases, and 13 bases stayed unmatched. The CDR3 sequence: CSARDTTSGSFPMYNEQFF. The CDR3 DNA sequence: TGCAGTGCTAGAGATACGACTAGCGGGAGTTTCCCGATGTACAATGAGCAGTTCTTC.

J is TRBJ2-5 and V is TRBV20-1, with TRBD1 matching over 9 bases. The V gene's germline CDR1 is DFQATT and CDR2 SNEGSKA (reference sequence). This CDR3 comprises 13 residues. Trimming at V came to 5 bases and at J to 7 bases, leaving 8 bases not matched to a gene. CDR3 nucleotides: TGCAGTGCTGGAGGGACAGGGTTTGGGACCCAGTACTTC. Its protein product is CSAGGTGFGTQYF.